The following is a T cell receptor (beta chain) sequence with its context. This clonotype was detected a few times. This receptor's antigen is unknown. The sample holds no much larger clone one base away, and base qualities are not on file. Between the V and J ends, shortened by 5 bases and 5 bases respectively, the junction contains 21 bases. From the germline V gene, CDR1 is SGHAT and CDR2 is FQNNGV. From the cysteine through the phenylalanine, the CDR3 covers 16 amino acids. Only the CDR3 portion is preserved as DNA: 48 bases, with reading frame beginning at the first base. The sample belongs to a study of response to subunit inactivated influenza vaccine (dated by TCRdb to the late 2010s). About the full investigation: To follow how T cells responded to a trivalent subunit inactivated influenza vaccine, the researchers relied on deep quantitative profiling of the T cell receptor repertoire.

Library preparation employed RT-PCR. Sequencing took place on an Illumina HiSeq 2500. TCRdb redid the processing of the public reads, applying fastp at Q25 and MiXCR, and retained in-frame beta chains. Rows matching on CDR3 protein sequence are summarized as one entry with the most common DNA and genes. In this sample the table shows 500,000 to 650,000 distinct CDR3 sequences, less than 10% of which occur a single time. Clones ranked in the top ten supply roughly 13% of the sample. The paper's findings and limits, for the study overall: According to the authors, only a limited number of new T cells may be recruited by each seasonal influenza vaccination.

This specimen was PBMCs from blood, taken less than 25 months after vaccination. This clonotype was sampled from a man between 50 and 69 years old who received an inactivated influenza vaccine. Donor details come from another sample of the same person, matched by shared clones. The receptor chain draws on TRBV11-2 and TRBJ1-1; tentative D gene TRBD1, with 6 bases matching. The CDR3 protein sequence reads: CASSQGGRGIRTEAFF. The nucleotides read TGTGCCAGCAGCCAAGGGGGACGGGGGATTAGGACTGAAGCTTTCTTT. The entire variable domain, with the stretches around the CDR3 drawn from the reference TRBV11-2 and TRBJ1-1 proteins, is EAGVAQSPRYKIIEKRQSVAFWCNPISGHATLYWYQQILGQGPKLLIQFQNNGVVDDSQLPKDRFSAERLKGVDSTLKIQPAKLEDSAVYLCASSQGGRGIRTEAFFGQGTRLTVV.